Described below is a single TCR beta chain sequence and its context. Its antigen remains unknown. The sample has other DNA sequences that encode this CDR3 too. Generated by immunoSEQ multiplex PCR, the TCRdb table keeps only in-frame clones and is missing some. The profile covers more than 400,000 clones, with roughly 91% appearing a single time and 4.3% taken by the ten largest. Noted treatment: roughly 19 received Ad26.COV2.S at low or high dose, single or two shots; 5 received placebo; per-sample allocation not given. After the first vaccine or placebo injection, samples were drawn on day 63. The shot given was an Ad26 vector that makes Wuhan-strain SARS-CoV-2 spike. The germline V gene has CDR1 MDHEN and CDR2 SYDVKM. The V end lost 6 bases, the J end lost 2 bases, and 11 bases lay between the germline ends. This CDR3 is 13 amino acids long. The data derive from a study of Ad26.COV2.S vaccination and SARS-CoV-2 variants.

General observations from the study: Ad26.COV2.S recipients had broader spike-specific TCRs (P = 0.0014). A substantial breadth of spike-specific CD8+ and CD4+ T cell responses after vaccination has been reported.

The sequencing here drew on peripheral blood, taken in a trial of Ad26.COV2.S vaccine versus placebo. This TCR came from a person aged 18 to 59 who received the Ad26.COV2.S COVID-19 vaccine or a placebo. The chain employs TRBV28 and TRBJ2-7; D is perhaps TRBD1 or TRBD2 (5 bases each). This CDR3 reads CASSRRDPYEQYF. The CDR3 nucleotides read TGTGCCAGCAGCCGCAGGGACCCCTACGAGCAGTACTTC.